This entry is about one T cell receptor (beta chain). Its antigen is undetermined. The use of a sample-barcoded 5' primer and a J-beta primer mix characterized a second PCR of about 7 to 12 cycles. A tag from a template-switch adaptor with 12 random nucleotides marked each cDNA molecule. TCRdb re-called the 5' RACE reads with MiXCR, one entry per CDR3 protein. This sample yields hundreds of thousands of distinct CDR3 sequences, of which approximately 50% are seen a single time; around 37% belongs to the top ten. This sample was taken from a study of blood T cells in healthy people across ages. Each sample had at least 7 million PBMCs isolated. Overall study findings and caveats: The long-lived group displayed more naive CD4+ cells, plus higher diversity, than the aged donors did. Samples with more naive T cells showed higher observed beta diversity.

The CDR3 contains 15 residues. V was trimmed by 6 bases and J by 0 bases, leaving 15 bases between them. Looked up from germline, CDR1 is MDHEN and CDR2 is SYDVKM. Sequencing was carried out using blood. The TCR was taken from a man in his sixties in good health. The chain links TRBV28 to TRBJ2-7; TRBD1 is a possible D gene (5 bases). CDR3 in DNA: TGTGCCAGCAGGAGCCTGGGGCGGAGCTCCTACGAGCAGTACTTC. This encodes CASRSLGRSSYEQYF.